This T cell receptor beta chain was documented in a study of T cell repertoires in cytomegalovirus infection. TCRdb passed the reads through MiXCR, listing each CDR3 protein once. In the table there are hundreds of thousands of distinct CDR3 sequences, around a third of which are singletons. Comment on this clonotype: Its target is not known.

CDR3 size: 13 residues. Trimming pared 7 bases from V and 2 bases from J, leaving 9 bases between. Germline assignment: CDR1 ENHRY and CDR2 SYGVKD. V usage is TRBV10-3 and J usage is TRBJ2-1, with D possibly matching TRBD2 (6 bases). This TCR was recovered from a human donor in good health (CMV status not recorded). Some clones in this sample may be carry-over from other donors' samples. Sequencing used cultured PBMCs, obtained from culture after CMV antigen stimulation. The DNA for the CDR3 is TGTGCCATCACCGGGAGAACCTACAATGAGCAGTTCTTC. It is translated as CAITGRTYNEQFF.